This T cell receptor beta chain was captured by sequencing in a study of a mutant IDH1 vaccine in newly diagnosed glioma. Across the study: Patients were started on vaccination 4-6 weeks after radiotherapy alone, or with temozolomide cycles. Treated patients were roughly 62% male, 37.5% female, mean age approximately 40 years.

Time point described: week 35, safety follow-up. Mutant IDH1 20-mer peptide, at 300 ug, made up each vaccine dose, with topical imiquimod. Worth noting for this clone: What it recognizes is unknown.

Profiling relied on immunoSEQ multiplex PCR, and the TCRdb table lists in-frame clones only, not all of them. The profile shows approximately 60,000 clones, roughly 74% of them singletons. There are 13 residues in the CDR3. CDR1 and CDR2 from the germline V gene are MNHNY and SVGAGI (reference sequence). V lost 6 bases, J lost 1 base, and 9 bases lay in between. The source material was PBMCs, sampled from a glioma patient whose treatment included an IDH1 peptide vaccine. This TCR derives from a man between 50 and 59 years old with glioma. The rearrangement joins TRBV6-6 to TRBJ1-1, with D perhaps matching TRBD1 (5 bases). CDR3 in amino acids: CASRPTGNTEAFF. The DNA for the CDR3 is TGTGCCAGCAGGCCAACAGGGAACACTGAAGCTTTCTTT.